This entry is about one TCR beta chain. The specificity of this receptor is unknown. No base quality values were provided; no much bigger clone lies one nucleotide off. The donors were roughly 40 Caucasian individuals from Russia, aged 6 to 90 years, who were systemically healthy. Each donor gave 9 to 10 milliliters of peripheral blood, collected into EDTA-treated Vacutainer tubes. Ficoll-Paque density-gradient centrifugation was used to isolate PBMCs, with at least 6.5 million per sample. Total RNA was extracted from PBMCs with Trizol reagent, with at least 6 micrograms obtained per sample. For every donor, an aliquot of PBMCs went through flow cytometry to measure the percentages of naive CD45RAhigh/CD27high T cells. Receptor libraries were prepared by 5' RACE. TCRdb shows the sequencer as Illumina HiSeq 2500. The second PCR ran for about 6 to 12 cycles and used a J-beta primer mix along with a sample-barcoded 5' primer. A unique molecular identifier was introduced onto each TCR beta cDNA molecule by a template-switch 5' adaptor carrying 12 random nucleotides. Each sample yielded at least 3 million CDR3-containing paired-end reads. All of the RNA was converted into first-strand cDNA using the Mint cDNA synthesis kit, with a TRBC-specific oligonucleotide serving as the primer. After uracil-DNA glycosylase treatment, a first 18-cycle PCR used universal primers M1SS and BC2_uni_R on all cDNA. As for how the authors treated the data: Normalization of each sample was performed by random selection of 1 million high-quality reads, each carrying a distinct molecular identifier. Instead of being binned into consensus sequences, reads that shared molecular identifiers were thrown out. MiTCR, run with a Q25 quality threshold and the strictest error-elimination algorithm, handled CDR3 identification, clonotype clustering and error correction. Lower-bound total TCR beta diversity was estimated with a nonparametric unseen species model using Euler transformation. TCRdb reprocessed the public reads (quality trimming at Q25 with fastp, clone calling with MiXCR) and kept in-frame beta chains. Each CDR3 protein appears once, grouped with its most common genes and DNA. TCRdb's processing, not the authors', yielded these V and J calls. The sample table records hundreds of thousands of distinct CDR3 sequences; about 52% of these occur just once. The leading ten clones occupy roughly 30% of the sample.

From the germline V gene, CDR1 is KGHSH and CDR2 is LQKENI. The V end loses 3 bases and the J end loses 0 bases, and a stretch of 8 bases separates them. Counted from cysteine to phenylalanine, this CDR3 has 14 amino acids. The entry retains the CDR3 DNA only, 42 bases that are in frame from base 1. This sample stems from a study of blood T cells in healthy people across ages (dated by TCRdb to the mid-2010s). Describing the broader study: In model experiments, template switching captured roughly one uniquely barcoded TCR beta cDNA molecule for every two T cells. Donors were grouped into four age groups: young (average approximately 15 years), middle-aged (39), aged (roughly 62) and long-lived (approximately 82). Using the same blood draw, the study looked at two additional independent replicas of 1 million unique cDNA reads for two donors, one aged 18 to 30 and the other aged 80 or older. Age-related changes in TCR beta repertoire diversity were measured in the study by deep sequencing normalized with unique cDNA molecular identifiers. Donors of different ages were randomly distributed across sequencing lanes to avoid experimental bias.

The study at large found these results: Because the CMV infection status of the donors was unknown, age-related changes in expanded clonotypes may potentially have been confounded. Observed TCR beta diversity per million T cells fell roughly linearly with age, and a significant reduction was already apparent by age approximately 41. Conclusive comparison of naive and antigen-experienced compartments was prevented by the profiling of bulk unsorted PBMCs. The percentage of naive T cells measured by flow cytometry correlated strongly with observed TCR beta diversity. Estimates of total diversity from one million sequenced T cells were regarded as lower bounds and underestimates. Compared with the aged group, the long-lived group had more naive CD4+ T cells, fewer expanded clones and increased TCR diversity, a pattern suggesting age selection.

The chain is encoded by TRBV18 joined to TRBJ1-1; confidence is insufficient to name the D gene. Sample: blood. The sequence derives from a woman in her sixties or seventies in good health. The CDR3 corresponds to CASSPQAMNTEAFF. The DNA is as follows: TGTGCCAGCTCACCGCAGGCGATGAACACTGAAGCTTTCTTT. Full variable domain (CDR3 extended with the reference TRBV18 and TRBJ1-1 proteins): NAGVMQNPRHLVRRRGQEARLRCSPMKGHSHVYWYRQLPEEGLKFMVYLQKENIIDESGMPKERFSAEFPKEGPSILRIQQVVRGDSAAYFCASSPQAMNTEAFFGQGTRLTVV.